Listed below are T cell receptor beta chains from one sample, sequenced in a study of cytomegalovirus exposure and HLA in healthy donors. Assay: immunoSEQ multiplex PCR; the TCRdb copy retains only in-frame clones and omits some. The sample includes under 150,000 clones, 75% to 85% of them seen just once. Sample: PBMCs. The source of these receptors is a woman between 35 and 50 years old in good health and CMV-seropositive. The CDR3 runs from the conserved cysteine through the conserved F or W. Each record gives: J gene, V gene, CDR3 protein.

>TRBJ1-4|TRBV6-1
CASSEGGQGLREKLFF
>TRBJ1-4|TRBV5-6
CASSYLDRGGEKLFF
>TRBJ2-1|TRBV19
CASSGWTSGGAREQFF
>TRBJ2-7|TRBV29-1
CSVETVISGSTYEQYF
>TRBJ2-6|TRBV10-3
CAIRALAAGANVLTF
>TRBJ1-2|TRBV21-1
CASRRRNYGYTF
>TRBJ1-5|TRBV19
CASSIQGAGNQPQHF
>TRBJ2-2|TRBV13
CASSSRTDTANTGELFF
>TRBJ1-1|TRBV29-1
CSVRQGDTEAFF
>TRBJ1-1|TRBV4-1
CASSQGEWWTEAFF
>TRBJ1-2|TRBV11-2
CASSRQGAEYGYTF
>TRBJ2-5|TRBV4-2
CASSERQGGEETQYF
>TRBJ1-4|TRBV19
CASRPPGQGSEKLFF
>TRBJ2-1|TRBV7-2
CASSLFGDNEQFF